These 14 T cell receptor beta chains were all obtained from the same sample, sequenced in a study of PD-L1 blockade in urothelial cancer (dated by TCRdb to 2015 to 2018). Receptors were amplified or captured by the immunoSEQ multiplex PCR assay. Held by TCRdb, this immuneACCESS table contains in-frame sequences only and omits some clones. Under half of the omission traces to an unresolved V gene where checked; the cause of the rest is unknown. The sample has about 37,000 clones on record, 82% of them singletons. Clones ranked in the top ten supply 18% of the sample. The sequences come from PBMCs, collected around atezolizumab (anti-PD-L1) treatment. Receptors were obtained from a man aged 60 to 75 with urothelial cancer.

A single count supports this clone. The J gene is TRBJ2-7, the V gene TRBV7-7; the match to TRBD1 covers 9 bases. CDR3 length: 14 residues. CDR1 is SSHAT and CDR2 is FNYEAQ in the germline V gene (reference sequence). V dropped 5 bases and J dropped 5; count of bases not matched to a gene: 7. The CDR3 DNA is TGTGCCAGCAGCCTAGAACAGGGGGCCCACGAGCAGTACTTC. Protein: CASSLEQGAHEQYF.

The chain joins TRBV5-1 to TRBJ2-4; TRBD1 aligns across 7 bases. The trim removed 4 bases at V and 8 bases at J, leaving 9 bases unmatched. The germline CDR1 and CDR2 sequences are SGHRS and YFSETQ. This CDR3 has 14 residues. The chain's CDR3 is CASSPGPTGDIQYF. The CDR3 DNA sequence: TGCGCCAGCAGCCCGGGCCCCACAGGGGACATTCAGTACTTC.

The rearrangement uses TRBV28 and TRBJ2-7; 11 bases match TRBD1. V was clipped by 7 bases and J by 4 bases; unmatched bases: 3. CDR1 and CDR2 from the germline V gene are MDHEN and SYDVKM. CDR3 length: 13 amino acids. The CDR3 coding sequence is TGTGCCAGCACCGGGACAGGGGGTTACGAGCAGTACTTC. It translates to CASTGTGGYEQYF.

CDR3 region: CASSFSGEGNQPQHF. CDR3 DNA sequence: TGTGCCAGCAGCTTTTCCGGGGAGGGCAATCAGCCCCAGCATTTT. The chain has TRBV5-6 and TRBJ1-5, with D unresolved. Trimming removed 2 bases at V and 2 bases at J, with 11 bases between. Looked up from germline, CDR1 is SGHDT and CDR2 is YYEEEE. This CDR3 is built from 15 residues.

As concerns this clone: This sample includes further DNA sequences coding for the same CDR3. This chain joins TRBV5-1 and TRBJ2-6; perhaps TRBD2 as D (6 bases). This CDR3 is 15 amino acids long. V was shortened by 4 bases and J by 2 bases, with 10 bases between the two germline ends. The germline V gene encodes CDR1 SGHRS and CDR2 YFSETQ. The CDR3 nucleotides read TGCGCCAGCAGCCCTACGGGGGCTGGGGCCAACGTCCTGACTTTC. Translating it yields CASSPTGAGANVLTF.

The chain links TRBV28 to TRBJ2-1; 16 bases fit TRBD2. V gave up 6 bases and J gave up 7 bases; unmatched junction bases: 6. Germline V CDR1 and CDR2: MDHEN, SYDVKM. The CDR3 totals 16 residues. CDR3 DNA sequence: TGTGCCAGCAGGCCGCCGGGACTAGCGGGGGGGAATGAGCAGTTCTTC. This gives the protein CASRPPGLAGGNEQFF.

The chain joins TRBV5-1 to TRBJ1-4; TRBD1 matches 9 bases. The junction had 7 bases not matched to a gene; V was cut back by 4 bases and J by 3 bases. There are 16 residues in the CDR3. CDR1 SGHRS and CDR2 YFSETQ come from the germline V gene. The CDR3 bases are TGCGCCAGCAGCCTAGGGACAGGGAGACCTAATGAAAAACTGTTTTTT. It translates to CASSLGTGRPNEKLFF.

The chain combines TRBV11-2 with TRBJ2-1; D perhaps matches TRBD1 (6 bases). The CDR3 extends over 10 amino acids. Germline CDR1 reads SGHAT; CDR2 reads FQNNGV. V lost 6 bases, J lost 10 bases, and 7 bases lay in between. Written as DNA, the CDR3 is TGTGCCAGCAGTGGGACAGAGCAGTTCTTC. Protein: CASSGTEQFF.

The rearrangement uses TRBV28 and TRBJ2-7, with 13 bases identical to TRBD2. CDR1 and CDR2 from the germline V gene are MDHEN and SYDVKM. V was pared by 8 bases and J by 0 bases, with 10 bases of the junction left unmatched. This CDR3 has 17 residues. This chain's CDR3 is CASRGLAGVLSSYEQYF. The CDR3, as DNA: TGTGCCAGCCGAGGACTAGCGGGGGTCCTCAGCTCCTACGAGCAGTACTTC.

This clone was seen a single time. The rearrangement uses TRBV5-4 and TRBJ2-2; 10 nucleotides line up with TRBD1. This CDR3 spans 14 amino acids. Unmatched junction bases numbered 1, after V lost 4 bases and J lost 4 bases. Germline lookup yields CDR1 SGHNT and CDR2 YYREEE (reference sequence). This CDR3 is CASSDRGPTGELFF. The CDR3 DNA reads TGTGCCAGCAGCGACAGGGGGCCCACCGGGGAGCTGTTTTTT.

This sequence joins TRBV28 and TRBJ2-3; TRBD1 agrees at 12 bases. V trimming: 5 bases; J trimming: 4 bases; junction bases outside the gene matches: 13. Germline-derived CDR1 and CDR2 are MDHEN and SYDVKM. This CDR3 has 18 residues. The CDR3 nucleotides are TGTGCCAGCAGTACGCGGGACAGGGGGCGCGTTAACGCAGATACGCAGTATTTT. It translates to CASSTRDRGRVNADTQYF.

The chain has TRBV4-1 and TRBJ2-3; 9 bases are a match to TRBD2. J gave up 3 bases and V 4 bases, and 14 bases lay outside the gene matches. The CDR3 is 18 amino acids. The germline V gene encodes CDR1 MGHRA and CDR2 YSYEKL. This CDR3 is CASSRGGFAGGSTDTQYF. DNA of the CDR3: TGCGCCAGCAGCCGGGGCGGTTTTGCGGGGGGGTCGACAGATACGCAGTATTTT.

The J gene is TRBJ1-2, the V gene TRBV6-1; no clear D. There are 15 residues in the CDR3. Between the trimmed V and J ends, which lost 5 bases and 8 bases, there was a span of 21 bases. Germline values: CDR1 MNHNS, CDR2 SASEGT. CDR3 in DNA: TGTGCCAGCAGTCCCGGGGAAGCGGGCCTCGTGGGCTACACCTTC. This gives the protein CASSPGEAGLVGYTF.

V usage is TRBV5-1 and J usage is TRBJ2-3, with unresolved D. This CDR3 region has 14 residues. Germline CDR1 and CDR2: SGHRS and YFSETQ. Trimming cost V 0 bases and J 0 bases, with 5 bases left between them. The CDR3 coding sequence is TGCGCCAGCAGCTTGGGGCAGAGCACAGATACGCAGTATTTT. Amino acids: CASSLGQSTDTQYF. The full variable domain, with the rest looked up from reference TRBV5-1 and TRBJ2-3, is KAGVTQTPRYLIKTRGQQVTLSCSPISGHRSVSWYQQTPGQGLQFLFEYFSETQRNKGNFPGRFSGRQFSNSRSEMNVSTLELGDSALYLCASSLGQSTDTQYFGPGTRLTVL.